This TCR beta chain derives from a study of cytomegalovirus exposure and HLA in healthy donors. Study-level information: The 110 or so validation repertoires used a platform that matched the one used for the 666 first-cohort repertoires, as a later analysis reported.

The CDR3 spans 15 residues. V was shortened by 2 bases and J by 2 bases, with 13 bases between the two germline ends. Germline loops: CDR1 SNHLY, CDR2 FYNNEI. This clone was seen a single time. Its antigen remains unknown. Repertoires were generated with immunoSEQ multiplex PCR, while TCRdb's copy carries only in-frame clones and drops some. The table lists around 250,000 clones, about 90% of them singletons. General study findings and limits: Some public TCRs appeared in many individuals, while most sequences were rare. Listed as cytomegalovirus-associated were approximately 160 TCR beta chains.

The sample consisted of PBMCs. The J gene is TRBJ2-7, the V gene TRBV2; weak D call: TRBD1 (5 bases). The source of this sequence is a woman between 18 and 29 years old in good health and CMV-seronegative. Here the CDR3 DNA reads TGTGCCAGCAGTGAAATGTCAGGGCCTACCTACGAGCAGTACGTC. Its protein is CASSEMSGPTYEQYV.